The 28 T cell receptor beta chains given below trace back to one sample, sequenced in a study of monozygotic twins with inflammatory bowel disease. After re-calling the 5' RACE reads, TCRdb lists one entry per CDR3 protein, DNA absent. The record lists roughly 120,000 distinct CDR3 sequences, of which the ten most abundant hold about an eighth. Source material: blood. The receptor source for this set is a human donor with ulcerative colitis or Crohn's disease, or a healthy co-twin of an affected twin (not recorded which).

The genes are TRBV20-1 and TRBJ2-3; as DNA is missing, the TRBD1 call by TCRdb cannot be tested. The CDR3 has 16 amino acids. Germline V lookup: CDR1 DFQATT, CDR2 SNEGSKA (reference sequence). This CDR3 is CSARDPGTGDTDTQYF.

The chain combines TRBV5-4 with TRBJ1-1. CDR3 length: 13 residues. Germline assignment: CDR1 SGHNT and CDR2 YYREEE (reference sequence). CDR3 amino acids: CASSGGRNTEAFF.

This CDR3 reads CASSPSRKSSGANVLTF. V is TRBV18 and J is TRBJ2-6. CDR3 length: 17 residues. Germline values: CDR1 KGHSH, CDR2 LQKENI. The whole variable domain, remainder taken from reference TRBV18 and TRBJ2-6, is NAGVMQNPRHLVRRRGQEARLRCSPMKGHSHVYWYRQLPEEGLKFMVYLQKENIIDESGMPKERFSAEFPKEGPSILRIQQVVRGDSAAYFCASSPSRKSSGANVLTFGAGSRLTVL.

The CDR3 sequence is CASSYGAGELFF. The rearrangement uses TRBV7-9 and TRBJ2-2. CDR1 SEHNR and CDR2 FQNEAQ come from the germline V gene (reference sequence). This CDR3 is 12 amino acids long.

This chain connects TRBV7-6 to TRBJ2-6. The germline CDR1 and CDR2 sequences are SGHVS and FNYEAQ. The CDR3 loop spans 15 amino acids. This chain's CDR3 is CASSLAADGANVLTF.

The chain is built from TRBV9 and TRBJ1-6. This CDR3 spans 17 amino acids. Germline CDR1 and CDR2: SGDLS and YYNGEE. The CDR3 sequence: CASRAGGPVAYNSPLHF.

The chain links TRBV7-8 to TRBJ2-1. CDR3 length: 12 amino acids. The germline V gene has CDR1 SGHVS and CDR2 FQNEAQ. The CDR3 here is CASSLGWDEQFF.

Here the CDR3 reads CASSKNSGTGEQYF. The V gene is TRBV4-2, the J gene TRBJ2-7; TCRdb's assignment of TRBD2 cannot be checked, as there is no DNA. Per germline, CDR1 LGHNA and CDR2 YNFKEQ. There are 14 residues in the CDR3.

The rearrangement joins TRBV29-1 to TRBJ2-1; the TCRdb D gene call, TRBD1, has no DNA to confirm it. Germline V gives CDR1 SQVTM, CDR2 ANQGSEA. The CDR3 totals 13 residues. CDR3 region: CSVGDGSYNEQFF.

This CDR3 is CASSSSLAGGRETQYF. This chain connects TRBV7-2 to TRBJ2-5; TCRdb's D call of TRBD2 is untestable without DNA. Germline assignment: CDR1 SGHTA and CDR2 FQGNSA. The CDR3 extends over 16 amino acids.

The J gene is TRBJ1-1, the V gene TRBV30; TCRdb's D gene call, TRBD1, goes unchecked for lack of DNA. The CDR3 has 13 amino acids. Germline lookup yields CDR1 GTSNPN and CDR2 SVGIG (reference sequence). This CDR3 is CAWRPQGYTEAFF.

The chain combines TRBV5-5 with TRBJ2-1; there is no DNA to check the TCRdb D call of TRBD2. The CDR3 length is 14 residues. The germline V gene encodes CDR1 SGHKS and CDR2 YYEKEE (reference sequence). CDR3 in amino acids: CASSLLATRNEQFF.

The rearrangement joins TRBV6-1 to TRBJ2-5. This CDR3 contains 13 residues. Germline V gene lookup returns CDR1 MNHNS and CDR2 SASEGT. The CDR3 loop reads CASSEATEETQYF.

The genes are TRBV4-3 and TRBJ2-3; TCRdb picks TRBD1, but there is no DNA to check that call. The germline V gene encodes CDR1 LGHNA and CDR2 YSLEER. The CDR3 length is 15 residues. CDR3 loop: CASSQESQRADTQYF.

V is TRBV4-1 and J is TRBJ1-4. This CDR3 has 14 residues. The germline gives CDR1 MGHRA, CDR2 YSYEKL. CDR3 residues: CASSQSTANEKLFF.

This sequence joins TRBV7-2 and TRBJ2-1; the TCRdb D gene call, TRBD2, has no DNA to confirm it. The CDR3 is made up of 16 amino acids. Germline loops: CDR1 SGHTA, CDR2 FQGNSA. The CDR3 here is CASSDRLAGKYNEQFF.

The CDR3 protein is CASSPGTSFDEQFF. The rearrangement uses TRBV7-9 and TRBJ2-1; without DNA, the TCRdb call of TRBD2 cannot be checked. Germline assignment: CDR1 SEHNR and CDR2 FQNEAQ (reference sequence). The CDR3 runs to 14 residues.

The rearrangement uses TRBV6-6 and TRBJ1-1. From germline, CDR1 is MNHNY and CDR2 SVGAGI (reference sequence). The CDR3 length is 12 residues. CDR3: CASTYGGAEAFF.

J is TRBJ1-4 and V is TRBV5-6. The CDR3 spans 13 residues. The germline V gene has CDR1 SGHDT and CDR2 YYEEEE. Here the CDR3 reads CASSFATNEKLFF.

Judged by frequency, this clonotype is medium-sized (0.01 to 0.1%). This rearrangement joins TRBV11-2 to TRBJ1-3. CDR1 and CDR2 from the germline V gene are SGHAT and FQNNGV. The CDR3 runs to 15 residues. The CDR3 protein is CASSLFRRSGNTIYF.

The chain uses TRBV2 and TRBJ1-4. CDR1 SNHLY and CDR2 FYNNEI come from the germline V gene. CDR3 size: 13 residues. The CDR3 loop reads CASSEVSGEKLFF.

The CDR3 loop is CASSLATYVLTF. V and J are TRBV5-6 and TRBJ2-6. In germline, CDR1 is SGHDT, CDR2 YYEEEE. This CDR3 has 12 amino acids. The variable domain in full, completed from reference TRBV5-6 and TRBJ2-6, reads DAGVTQSPTHLIKTRGQQVTLRCSPKSGHDTVSWYQQALGQGPQFIFQYYEEEERQRGNFPDRFSGHQFPNYSSELNVNALLLGDSALYLCASSLATYVLTFGAGSRLTVL.

This sequence joins TRBV2 and TRBJ2-1; the TCRdb call, TRBD1, lacks DNA for checking. Per the germline V gene, CDR1 is SNHLY and CDR2 is FYNNEI. The CDR3 contains 14 residues. CDR3 region: CASTKEGAYNEQFF. The full variable domain, its missing parts supplied by reference TRBV2 and TRBJ2-1, is EPEVTQTPSHQVTQMGQEVILRCVPISNHLYFYWYRQILGQKVEFLVSFYNNEISEKSEIFDDQFSVERPDGSNFTLKIRSTKLEDSAMYFCASTKEGAYNEQFFGPGTRLTVL.

The V call is TRBV10-3, the J call TRBJ2-7; TCRdb proposes TRBD2, but this gene call is untestable without DNA. The CDR3 is made up of 14 amino acids. Germline V lookup: CDR1 ENHRY, CDR2 SYGVKD. The CDR3: CAISTGTSSYEQYF.

The chain has TRBV12-3 or TRBV12-4 and TRBJ1-3. The CDR3 totals 14 residues. This chain's CDR3 is CASRRAGVVNTIYF.

The chain combines TRBV7-3 with TRBJ2-1; TCRdb proposes TRBD2, but this gene call is untestable without DNA. Germline CDR1 and CDR2: SGHTA and FQGTGA. CDR3 length: 15 residues. CDR3 in amino acids: CASSLNREAYNEQFF.

The J gene is TRBJ1-2, the V gene TRBV7-2; the TRBD1 assignment by TCRdb is unverifiable without DNA. The V gene's germline CDR1 is SGHTA and CDR2 FQGNSA. This CDR3 spans 16 amino acids. The CDR3 sequence: CASSLMMTGDNYGYTF.

The chain carries TRBV27 and TRBJ1-5; TCRdb's assignment of TRBD1 cannot be checked, as there is no DNA. The CDR3 has 12 amino acids. Per the germline V gene, CDR1 is MNHEY and CDR2 is SMNVEV (reference sequence). The CDR3 region is CASRTGDQPQHF.